This entry features one T cell receptor (beta chain) sequence. Its antigen is unknown. This record comes from a study of cytomegalovirus exposure and HLA in healthy donors. CDR3 length: 13 amino acids. CDR1 SNHLY and CDR2 FYNNEI come from the germline V gene. Between the trimmed V and J ends, which lost 4 bases and 2 bases, there was a span of 8 bases. Whole-study results and caveats: Exclusion applied to some V segments, including TRBV6-2 and TRBV6-3, as they were indistinguishable.

Primers: 60 Vbeta forward and 13 Jbeta reverse. TCRdb keeps only in-frame clones here, not all; method: immunoSEQ multiplex PCR. The top ten clones hold 11% of a sample with about 130,000 clones, around 82% of them seen once. V usage is TRBV2 and J usage is TRBJ1-1; TRBD1 might be the D (6 bases). Sequencing used PBMCs. The clonotype originates from a male donor in good health and CMV-seropositive. The CDR3 is CASSGTVNTEAFF. CDR3 sequence (DNA): TGTGCCAGCAGTGGGACAGTTAACACTGAAGCTTTCTTT.